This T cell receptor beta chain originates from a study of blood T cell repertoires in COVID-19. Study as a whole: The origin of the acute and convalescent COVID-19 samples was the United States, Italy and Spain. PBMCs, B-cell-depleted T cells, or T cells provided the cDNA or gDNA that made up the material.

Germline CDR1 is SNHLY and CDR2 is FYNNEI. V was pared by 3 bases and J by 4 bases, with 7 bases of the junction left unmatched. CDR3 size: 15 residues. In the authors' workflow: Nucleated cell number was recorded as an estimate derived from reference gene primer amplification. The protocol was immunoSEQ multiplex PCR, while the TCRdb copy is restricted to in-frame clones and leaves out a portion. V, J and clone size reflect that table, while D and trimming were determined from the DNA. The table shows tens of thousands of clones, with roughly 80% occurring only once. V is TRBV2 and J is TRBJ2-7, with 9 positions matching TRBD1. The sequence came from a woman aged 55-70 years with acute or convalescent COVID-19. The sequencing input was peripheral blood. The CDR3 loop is CASSDPRTGAYEQYF. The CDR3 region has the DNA TGTGCCAGCAGTGACCCCCGGACAGGGGCATACGAGCAGTACTTC.